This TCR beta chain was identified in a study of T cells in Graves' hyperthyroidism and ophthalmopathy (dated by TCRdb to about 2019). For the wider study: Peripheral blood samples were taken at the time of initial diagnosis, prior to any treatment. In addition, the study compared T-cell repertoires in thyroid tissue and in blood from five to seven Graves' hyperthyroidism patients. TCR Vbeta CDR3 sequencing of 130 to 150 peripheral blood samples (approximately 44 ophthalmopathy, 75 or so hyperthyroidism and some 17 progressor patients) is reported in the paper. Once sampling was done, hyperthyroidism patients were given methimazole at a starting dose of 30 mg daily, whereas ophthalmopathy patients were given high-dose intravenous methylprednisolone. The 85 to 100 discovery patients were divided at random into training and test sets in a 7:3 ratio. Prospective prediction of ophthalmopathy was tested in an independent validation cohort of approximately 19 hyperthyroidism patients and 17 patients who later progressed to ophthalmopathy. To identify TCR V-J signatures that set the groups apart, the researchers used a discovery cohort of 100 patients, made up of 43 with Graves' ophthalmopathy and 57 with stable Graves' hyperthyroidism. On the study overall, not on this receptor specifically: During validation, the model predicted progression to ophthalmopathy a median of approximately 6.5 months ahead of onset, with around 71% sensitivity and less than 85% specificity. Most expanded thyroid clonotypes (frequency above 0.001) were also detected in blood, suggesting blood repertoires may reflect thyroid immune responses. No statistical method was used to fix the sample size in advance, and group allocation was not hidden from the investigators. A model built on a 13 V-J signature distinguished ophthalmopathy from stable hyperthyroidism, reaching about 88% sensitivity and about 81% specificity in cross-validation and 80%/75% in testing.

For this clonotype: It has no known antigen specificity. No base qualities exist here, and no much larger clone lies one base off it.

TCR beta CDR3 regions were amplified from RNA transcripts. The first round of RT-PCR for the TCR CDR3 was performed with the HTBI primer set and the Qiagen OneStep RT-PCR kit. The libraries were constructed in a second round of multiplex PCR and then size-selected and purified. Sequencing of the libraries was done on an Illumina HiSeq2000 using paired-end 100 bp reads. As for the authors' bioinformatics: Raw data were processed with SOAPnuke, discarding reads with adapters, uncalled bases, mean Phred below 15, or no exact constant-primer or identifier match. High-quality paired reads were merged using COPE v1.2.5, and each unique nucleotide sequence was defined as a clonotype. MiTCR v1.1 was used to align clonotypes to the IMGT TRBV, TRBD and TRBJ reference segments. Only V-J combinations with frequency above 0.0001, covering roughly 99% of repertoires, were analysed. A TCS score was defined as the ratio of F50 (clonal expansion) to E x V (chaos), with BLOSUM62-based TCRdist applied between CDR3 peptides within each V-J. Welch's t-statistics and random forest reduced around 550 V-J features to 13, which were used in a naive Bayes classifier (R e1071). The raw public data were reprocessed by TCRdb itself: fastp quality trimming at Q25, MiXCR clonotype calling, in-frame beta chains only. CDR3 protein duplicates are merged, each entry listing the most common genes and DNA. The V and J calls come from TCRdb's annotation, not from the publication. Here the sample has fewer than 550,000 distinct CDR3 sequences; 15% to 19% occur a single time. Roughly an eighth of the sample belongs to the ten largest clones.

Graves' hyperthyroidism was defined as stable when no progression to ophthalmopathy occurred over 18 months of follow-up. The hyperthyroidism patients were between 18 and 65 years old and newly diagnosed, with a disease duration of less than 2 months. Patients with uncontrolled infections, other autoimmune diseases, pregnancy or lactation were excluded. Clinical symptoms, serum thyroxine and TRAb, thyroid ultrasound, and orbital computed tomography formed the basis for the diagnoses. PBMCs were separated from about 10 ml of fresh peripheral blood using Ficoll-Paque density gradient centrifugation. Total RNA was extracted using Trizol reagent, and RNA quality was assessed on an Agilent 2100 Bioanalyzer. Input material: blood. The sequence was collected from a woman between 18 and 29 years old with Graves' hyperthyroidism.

The DNA sequence reads TGTGCCAGCAGCCCCTGGGCGGGAGCGGGGGCCAACGTCCTGACTTTC. Translation gives CASSPWAGAGANVLTF. This chain joins TRBV5-8 to TRBJ2-6; TRBD2 matches 7 bases in the middle. Counted from cysteine to phenylalanine, this CDR3 has 16 amino acids. Only the CDR3 DNA stays, 48 bases, in frame from base 1. The germline V gene supplies CDR1 SGHTS and CDR2 YDEGEE. For this chain, trimming is 4 bases at the V end and 4 bases at the J end, and the number of junction bases without a gene match is 8.